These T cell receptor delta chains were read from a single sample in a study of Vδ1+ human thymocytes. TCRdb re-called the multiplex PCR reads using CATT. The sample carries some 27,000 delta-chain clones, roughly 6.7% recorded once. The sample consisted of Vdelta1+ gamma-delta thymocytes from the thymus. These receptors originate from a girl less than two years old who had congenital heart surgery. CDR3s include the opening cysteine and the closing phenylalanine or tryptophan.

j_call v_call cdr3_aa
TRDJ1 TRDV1 CALGPHLLGPLYTDKLIF
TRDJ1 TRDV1 CALGEPPLLPWQPDKLIF
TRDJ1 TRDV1 CALGKKTRGTFCLYTDKLIF
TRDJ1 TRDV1 CALGELGTHWGIRLIF
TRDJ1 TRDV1 CALGDPLSYESTGGDYTDKLIF
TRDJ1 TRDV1 CALGELNPTGGWGKYTDKLIF
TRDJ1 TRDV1 CALGELRPSYGGYTDKLIF
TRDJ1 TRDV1 CALGELNGCPGGDTDKLIF
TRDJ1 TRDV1 CALGDHPLPRYRGFGNTDKLIF
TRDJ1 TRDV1 CALGDDLPTVLYDKLIF
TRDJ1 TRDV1 CALGDRLPTPRLGDTDKLIF
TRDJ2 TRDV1 CALGRPGVGLEGDLTAQLFF